This T cell receptor (beta chain) emerged from a study of graft-versus-host responses after intestinal transplantation. Repertoires were generated with immunoSEQ multiplex PCR, while TCRdb's copy carries only in-frame clones and drops some. The sample carries tens of thousands of clones, about 91% recorded once. As concerns this clone: Its specificity is not known.

Study results and caveats: GvH clones were identified in recipient marrow, with some first appearing in ileum or blood.

Germline CDR1 reads LGHNA; CDR2 reads YNFKEQ. V gave up 3 bases and J gave up 0 bases; unmatched junction bases: 8. The CDR3 spans 18 residues. The sequencing used unstimulated CD8+ T cells sorted from spleen or lymph node cells, collected before transplant. The clonotype was recovered from a human donor who was the organ donor for an intestinal transplant. The chain recombines TRBV4-2 with TRBJ2-1; 10 nucleotides agree with TRBD2. CDR3 nucleotide sequence: TGTGCCAGCAGCCAGAGCGGGGGGGCCAATAACTCCTACAATGAGCAGTTCTTC. This translates into CASSQSGGANNSYNEQFF.